This entry lists 13 T cell receptor beta chains sequenced from one sample in a study of OX40 agonist ivuxolimab in advanced cancers. Clones were read by immunoSEQ multiplex PCR, and TCRdb kept only the in-frame ones, dropping some. The table records roughly 73,000 clones, just over 85% of them present only once. This specimen was CD4+ or CD8+ T cells sorted from blood, taken in a trial of the OX40 agonist ivuxolimab. The receptors derive from an adult with an advanced solid tumor such as melanoma, head and neck, liver or kidney cancer.

The V call is TRBV7-2, the J call TRBJ1-3; D gene ambiguous. Germline assignment: CDR1 SGHTA and CDR2 FQGNSA. The V gene lost 3 bases and the J gene lost 7 bases, with 13 bases spanning the gap. The CDR3 extends over 14 amino acids. The CDR3 region is CASSFGSVGNTIYF. The CDR3 DNA reads TGTGCCAGCAGCTTCGGGTCAGTGGGGAACACCATATATTTT.

The chain combines TRBV28 with TRBJ1-5; no reliable D call. Trimming shortened V by 6 bases and J by 2 bases, and 11 bases separated the two germline ends. In germline, CDR1 is MDHEN, CDR2 SYDVKM. This CDR3 has 14 amino acids. The CDR3: CASSRPERNQPQHF. DNA of the CDR3: TGTGCCAGCAGCAGACCAGAGCGCAATCAGCCCCAGCATTTT.

The V call is TRBV19, the J call TRBJ2-5; TRBD2 matches at 8 bases. The CDR3 covers 13 residues. V dropped 6 bases and J dropped 4; count of bases not matched to a gene: 4. Germline lookup yields CDR1 LNHDA and CDR2 SQIVND (reference sequence). In DNA, the CDR3 is TGTGCCAGTAGGACTAGCGATGTAGAGACCCAGTACTTC. It yields the protein CASRTSDVETQYF.

In its sample, this clone was seen once. This chain joins TRBV6-1 and TRBJ1-5, with 9 bases lining up with TRBD1. Germline V lookup: CDR1 MNHNS, CDR2 SASEGT. The CDR3 is 15 residues long. Losses at the gene ends were 6 bases for V and 3 bases for J; bases not matched to a gene: 6. The CDR3, as DNA: TGTGCCAGCAGAAAGGGGACAGGGATCAATCAGCCCCAGCATTTT. This gives the protein CASRKGTGINQPQHF.

The V call is TRBV6-5, the J call TRBJ1-6; 8 nucleotides align to TRBD1. In germline, CDR1 is MNHEY, CDR2 SVGAGI. The V segment lost 6 bases and the J segment 10 bases; nucleotides outside the gene matches: 8. This CDR3 contains 14 residues. This CDR3 reads CASSRGQGGSPLHF. The CDR3 DNA sequence: TGTGCCAGCAGCCGAGGACAGGGCGGGTCACCCCTCCACTTT.

V gene TRBV7-3 combines with J gene TRBJ2-7; the match to TRBD2 covers 7 bases. The V gene end was trimmed by 5 bases and the J gene end by 5 bases; junction bases not matched to a gene: 3. Germline V gives CDR1 SGHTA, CDR2 FQGTGA. This CDR3 has 12 amino acids. The CDR3 here is CASSPGGNEQYF. Written as DNA, the CDR3 is TGTGCCAGCAGCCCCGGGGGGAACGAGCAGTACTTC.

The chain is built from TRBV6-5 and TRBJ2-2; no clear D. This CDR3 contains 14 residues. In germline, CDR1 is MNHEY, CDR2 SVGAGI. Trimming removed 5 bases at V and 0 bases at J, with 7 bases between. For the CDR3, the DNA is TGTGCCAGCAGTAGGCAGCCGAACACCGGGGAGCTGTTTTTT. Its translation is CASSRQPNTGELFF.

A single count supports this clone. This chain uses TRBV6-1 with TRBJ2-3; D is undetermined. The CDR3 is made up of 14 amino acids. V was pared by 1 base and J by 1 base, with 6 bases between. Germline values: CDR1 MNHNS, CDR2 SASEGT. In DNA, the CDR3 is TGTGCCAGCAGTGAAGGGTGGGGCACAGATACGCAGTATTTT. Its protein product is CASSEGWGTDTQYF.

This chain joins TRBV18 and TRBJ2-6; 7 bases are shared with TRBD1. With 4 bases clipped from V and 0 bases from J, the junction kept 0 bases outside the gene matches. CDR3 length equals 15 residues. Germline loops: CDR1 KGHSH, CDR2 LQKENI. In nucleotides, the CDR3 is TGTGCCAGCTCACGACAGGGCTCTGGGGCCAACGTCCTGACTTTC. It is translated as CASSRQGSGANVLTF.

V and J are TRBV30 and TRBJ2-7; tentative D call: TRBD2 (6 bases). The V gene's germline CDR1 is GTSNPN and CDR2 SVGIG (reference sequence). This CDR3 comprises 14 residues. The V end lost 1 base, the J end lost 2 bases, and 12 bases lay between the germline ends. The CDR3: CAWSGNSGTYEQYF. In DNA form, the CDR3 reads TGTGCCTGGAGTGGAAATAGCGGCACCTACGAGCAGTACTTC.

V is TRBV7-3 and J is TRBJ2-5; TRBD1 agrees at 8 bases. The length of the CDR3 is 13 residues. Germline V gene sequence: CDR1 SGHTA, CDR2 FQGTGA. V was clipped by 5 bases and J by 5 bases; unmatched bases: 4. The CDR3 sequence is CASSPTGEETQYF. The DNA for the CDR3 is TGTGCCAGCAGCCCGACAGGGGAGGAGACCCAGTACTTC.

This rearrangement joins TRBV5-6 to TRBJ2-5, with D perhaps being TRBD1 or TRBD2 (5 bases each). Germline V gene lookup returns CDR1 SGHDT and CDR2 YYEEEE. The CDR3 is 16 residues long. Trimming cost V 4 bases and J 4 bases, with 20 bases left between them. The CDR3, as DNA: TGTGCCAGCAGCCCGACCTTCGTGGGGGTGGGAGAGACCCAGTACTTC. Translation: CASSPTFVGVGETQYF.

The chain couples TRBV18 to TRBJ2-2, with 13 nucleotides matching TRBD2. The germline V gene has CDR1 KGHSH and CDR2 LQKENI. This CDR3 region has 18 residues. The V and J ends lost 1 base and 1 base, in that order; junction bases with no gene match: 3. CDR3 sequence (DNA): TGTGCCAGCTCACCACGGACTAGCGGGGGACTGAACACCGGGGAGCTGTTTTTT. As protein: CASSPRTSGGLNTGELFF.